The 18 T cell receptor beta chains listed next were all sequenced from one sample in a study of blood T cell repertoires in COVID-19 (dated by TCRdb to the early 2020s). Library creation used the immunoSEQ multiplex PCR assay. TCRdb provides this immuneACCESS table in a form limited to in-frame rearrangements. Some clones are lacking; in checked studies, under half of them reflect an unresolved V gene, and why the rest are absent is not known. Recorded for this sample are over 150,000 clones; around 85% of them occurred a single time. Clones ranked in the top ten supply 0.63% of the sample. Sequencing was performed on peripheral blood. These receptors were collected from a man between 60 and 70 years old with COVID-19, enrolled during active disease.

The chain recombines TRBV6-6 with TRBJ2-7, with unresolved D. Germline-derived CDR1 and CDR2 are MNHNY and SVGAGI (reference sequence). V lost 6 bases, J lost 5 bases, and 17 bases lay in between. CDR3 length equals 14 residues. The CDR3 region has the DNA TGTGCCAGCAGCCCATCGGGTAGTCGAGACGAGCAGTACTTC. Translated: CASSPSGSRDEQYF.

This clone was observed a single time. The V gene is TRBV2, the J gene TRBJ1-5, with 7 bases matching TRBD1. Germline loops: CDR1 SNHLY, CDR2 FYNNEI. The CDR3 spans 14 residues. The junction had 4 bases not matched to a gene; V was cut back by 1 base and J by 7 bases. In DNA form, the CDR3 reads TGTGCCAGCAGTGAAGAGGGGGCTGCGCAGCCCCAGCATTTT. As protein: CASSEEGAAQPQHF.

This clone was observed a few times. This chain connects TRBV20-1 to TRBJ2-5; D gene unclear. The germline V gene has CDR1 DFQATT and CDR2 SNEGSKA (reference sequence). V was cut by 3 bases and J by 1 base, with 3 bases left in between. The CDR3 totals 11 residues. The CDR3 spells CSARAQETQYF. The CDR3 coding sequence is TGCAGTGCTAGGGCCCAAGAGACCCAGTACTTC.

As regards this clone: The germline gene is not matched at one end of the junction; a read error may be the cause. This chain joins TRBV7-7 and TRBJ2-6, with D tentatively TRBD2 (6 bases). The CDR3 totals 15 residues. Germline-derived CDR1 and CDR2 are SSHAT and FNYEAQ (reference sequence). This CDR3 reads CASSPGGSGANVLTF. The CDR3 DNA follows: TGTGCTAGCAGCCCCGGGGGATCTGGGGCCAACGTCCTGACTTTC.

The chain joins TRBV28 to TRBJ2-1, with 9 bases aligning to TRBD1. CDR1 is MDHEN and CDR2 is SYDVKM in the germline V gene. The trim removed 6 bases at V and 3 bases at J, leaving 9 bases unmatched. The CDR3 runs to 16 residues. This CDR3 is CASRNSGTGFYNEQFF. CDR3 sequence (DNA): TGTGCCAGCAGAAACTCCGGGACAGGGTTCTACAATGAGCAGTTCTTC.

The chain uses TRBV7-9 and TRBJ1-4; TRBD1 matches 8 bases. Losses at the gene ends were 7 bases for V and 0 bases for J; bases not matched to a gene: 7. The germline CDR1 and CDR2 sequences are SEHNR and FQNEAQ (reference sequence). The length of the CDR3 is 16 residues. The CDR3 bases are TGTGCCAGCACCCCTCAGGGGGCTTCAACTAATGAAAAACTGTTTTTT. As protein: CASTPQGASTNEKLFF.

The gene calls are TRBV7-8 and TRBJ1-2; D is unclear. The CDR3 is made up of 14 amino acids. Trimming took off 1 base at V and 4 bases at J, with 10 bases between the two ends. Germline lookup yields CDR1 SGHVS and CDR2 FQNEAQ. CDR3 protein: CASSLVSSVYGYTF. CDR3 coding DNA: TGTGCCAGCAGCTTAGTTTCGTCAGTCTATGGCTACACCTTC.

The chain has TRBV6-1 and TRBJ1-1; D uncertain. Germline V lookup: CDR1 MNHNS, CDR2 SASEGT. The CDR3 length is 15 residues. V dropped 2 bases and J dropped 5 bases, with 15 bases sitting between them. The CDR3 spells CASSETLTGATEAFF. The CDR3 region has the DNA TGTGCCAGCAGTGAAACGTTGACGGGTGCAACTGAAGCTTTCTTT.

J is TRBJ1-5 and V is TRBV6-6; D gene unclear. The CDR3 length is 15 residues. The germline V gene encodes CDR1 MNHNY and CDR2 SVGAGI (reference sequence). V lost 5 bases to trimming and J lost 2 bases, with 13 bases between them. The CDR3 loop is CASSQEGYGNQPQHF. The CDR3 DNA is TGTGCCAGCAGTCAGGAGGGTTACGGCAATCAGCCCCAGCATTTT.

This sequence joins TRBV10-3 and TRBJ1-4, with D hard to call. Germline V gene data show CDR1 as ENHRY and CDR2 as SYGVKD. Trimming removed 8 bases at V and 2 bases at J, with 9 bases between. This CDR3 is 13 amino acids long. CDR3 bases: TGTGCCATCTCCGACACCACTAATGAAAAACTGTTTTTT. As protein: CAISDTTNEKLFF.

The rearrangement joins TRBV7-2 to TRBJ1-2, with 8 nucleotides matching TRBD1. CDR1 and CDR2 from the germline V gene are SGHTA and FQGNSA. The CDR3 is 14 residues long. The V and J ends lost 2 bases and 5 bases, in that order; junction bases with no gene match: 4. In DNA form, the CDR3 reads TGTGCCAGCAGCTTAACGACAGGGGAATATGGCTACACCTTC. It is translated as CASSLTTGEYGYTF. Looking up the rest from reference TRBV7-2 and TRBJ1-2 gives the full variable domain: GAGVSQSPSNKVTEKGKDVELRCDPISGHTALYWYRQSLGQGLEFLIYFQGNSAPDKSGLPSDRFSAERTGGSVSTLTIQRTQQEDSAVYLCASSLTTGEYGYTFGSGTRLTVV.

The J gene is TRBJ2-1, the V gene TRBV25-1; a weak D match, TRBD2 (6 bases). From germline, CDR1 is MGHDK and CDR2 SYGVNS. CDR3 length: 13 amino acids. Between the trimmed V and J ends, which lost 9 bases and 7 bases, there was a span of 16 bases. CDR3 nucleotides: TGTGCCAGTCCTTCGACTAGAACGAATGAGCAGTTCTTC. It codes for CASPSTRTNEQFF. The variable domain in full, completed from reference TRBV25-1 and TRBJ2-1, reads EADIYQTPRYLVIGTGKKITLECSQTMGHDKMYWYQQDPGMELHLIHYSYGVNSTEKGDLSSESTVSRIRTEHFPLTLESARPSHTSQYLCASPSTRTNEQFFGPGTRLTVL.

This chain joins TRBV18 and TRBJ2-7; a possible D gene is TRBD2 (7 bases). Trimming cost V 6 bases and J 3 bases, with 15 bases left between them. The CDR3 has 14 amino acids. CDR1 is KGHSH and CDR2 is LQKENI in the germline V gene. This CDR3 reads CASSPRGAGYEQYF. The CDR3 DNA is TGTGCCAGCTCCCCCCGGGGGGCAGGCTACGAGCAGTACTTC. Based on the CDR3 plus reference TRBV18 and TRBJ2-7, the full variable domain is NAGVMQNPRHLVRRRGQEARLRCSPMKGHSHVYWYRQLPEEGLKFMVYLQKENIIDESGMPKERFSAEFPKEGPSILRIQQVVRGDSAAYFCASSPRGAGYEQYFGPGTRLTVT.

The J gene is TRBJ1-2, the V gene TRBV7-2; 7 bases align to TRBD1. The CDR3 has 14 amino acids. V lost 5 bases, J lost 2 bases, and 5 bases stayed unmatched. Germline-derived CDR1 and CDR2 are SGHTA and FQGNSA. The CDR3: CASSLTGANYGYTF. The DNA for the CDR3 is TGTGCCAGCAGCCTTACAGGGGCGAACTATGGCTACACCTTC. Variable domain in full (rest from reference TRBV7-2 and TRBJ1-2): GAGVSQSPSNKVTEKGKDVELRCDPISGHTALYWYRQSLGQGLEFLIYFQGNSAPDKSGLPSDRFSAERTGGSVSTLTIQRTQQEDSAVYLCASSLTGANYGYTFGSGTRLTVV.

The V call is TRBV5-1, the J call TRBJ2-7; the D gene is possibly TRBD1 (6 bases). The CDR3 contains 13 residues. Trimming stripped 7 bases from V and 5 bases from J, with 16 bases between. From germline, CDR1 is SGHRS and CDR2 YFSETQ. CDR3 bases: TGCGCCAGCCGAGGGCAGGGGCCCCACGAGCAGTACTTC. Protein sequence: CASRGQGPHEQYF.

The rearrangement links TRBV5-6 to TRBJ2-1; 7 positions agree with TRBD2. The CDR3 contains 14 residues. Germline loops: CDR1 SGHDT, CDR2 YYEEEE. J was trimmed by 6 bases and V by 4 bases; bases with no gene match: 7. CDR3 amino acids: CASSPRTSLNEQFF. In nucleotides, the CDR3 is TGTGCCAGCAGCCCCCGGACTAGTCTCAATGAGCAGTTCTTC. Together with reference TRBV5-6 and TRBJ2-1, the CDR3 gives the full variable domain: DAGVTQSPTHLIKTRGQQVTLRCSPKSGHDTVSWYQQALGQGPQFIFQYYEEEERQRGNFPDRFSGHQFPNYSSELNVNALLLGDSALYLCASSPRTSLNEQFFGPGTRLTVL.

This chain joins TRBV28 and TRBJ1-1, with 8 bases lining up with TRBD1. Unmatched junction bases numbered 16, after V lost 8 bases and J lost 5 bases. Germline V gene sequence: CDR1 MDHEN, CDR2 SYDVKM. This CDR3 is built from 16 residues. In DNA form, the CDR3 reads TGTGCCAGCTATCCCCCGCCAGGGGGCGCGAAAACTGAAGCTTTCTTT. It encodes CASYPPPGGAKTEAFF. Together with reference TRBV28 and TRBJ1-1, the CDR3 gives the full variable domain: DVKVTQSSRYLVKRTGEKVFLECVQDMDHENMFWYRQDPGLGLRLIYFSYDVKMKEKGDIPEGYSVSREKKERFSLILESASTNQTSMYLCASYPPPGGAKTEAFFGQGTRLTVV.

This rearrangement joins TRBV6-6 to TRBJ1-2; 8 nucleotides align to TRBD1. CDR1 is MNHNY and CDR2 is SVGAGI in the germline V gene (reference sequence). The CDR3 runs to 15 residues. After removal of 2 bases from V and 0 bases from J, the junction contained 2 bases not matched to a gene. CDR3 loop: CASSYTGGSNYGYTF. CDR3 nucleotide sequence: TGTGCCAGCAGTTACACAGGGGGGTCTAACTATGGCTACACCTTC.